The 18 T cell receptor beta chains presented below share a single source sample, sequenced in a study of cytomegalovirus exposure and HLA in healthy donors. It was with 60 Vbeta and 13 Jbeta primers that the PCR ran. Some clones are missing from TCRdb's copy, which holds only in-frame ones; the method was immunoSEQ multiplex PCR. This sample contains under 150,000 clones. The sample comprised PBMCs. The origin of the receptors is a man in his forties in good health and CMV-seronegative.

This chain connects TRBV27 to TRBJ2-1, with 7 bases that match TRBD2. CDR1 and CDR2 (germline): MNHEY, SMNVEV (reference sequence). There are 15 residues in the CDR3. The junction had 11 bases not matched to a gene; V was cut back by 4 bases and J by 8 bases. The CDR3 sequence is CASSSRGGGPDEQFF. CDR3 DNA sequence: TGTGCCAGCAGTTCTCGCGGGGGTGGGCCCGATGAGCAGTTCTTC.

This CDR3 reads CASSYSGTSTYGYTF. The CDR3 DNA reads TGTGCCAGCAGTTACTCGGGGACAAGCACCTATGGCTACACCTTC. V usage is TRBV6-6 and J usage is TRBJ1-2; a weak D match, TRBD1 (6 bases). The CDR3 totals 15 residues. V was cut by 0 bases and J by 4 bases, with 12 bases left in between. Looked up from germline, CDR1 is MNHNY and CDR2 is SVGAGI (reference sequence).

The chain uses TRBV9 and TRBJ2-1, with 7 bases identical to TRBD1. Germline V gene data show CDR1 as SGDLS and CDR2 as YYNGEE. With V trimmed by 0 bases and J by 4 bases, 10 bases remained unmatched. The CDR3 totals 17 residues. The chain's CDR3 is CASSVATGTVDYNEQFF. CDR3 DNA: TGTGCCAGCAGCGTAGCTACGGGGACAGTCGATTACAATGAGCAGTTCTTC.

As for this clone: Additional DNA sequences in this sample encode the identical CDR3. The CDR3 is CASSQDRVSGNTIYF. DNA of the CDR3: TGTGCCAGCAGCCAAGACAGGGTGTCTGGAAACACCATATATTTT. The V call is TRBV4-2, the J call TRBJ1-3, with D perhaps TRBD1 (5 bases). The V end was cut by 0 bases, the J end by 1 base, with 7 bases between. Germline lookup yields CDR1 LGHNA and CDR2 YNFKEQ. The CDR3 length is 15 residues.

The rearrangement joins TRBV5-1 to TRBJ1-5, with D tentatively TRBD1 (6 bases). The length of the CDR3 is 16 residues. The germline gives CDR1 SGHRS, CDR2 YFSETQ. V was cut by 0 bases and J by 6 bases, with 16 bases left in between. The CDR3 here is CASSLDGRVGGQPQHF. CDR3 in DNA: TGCGCCAGCAGCTTGGACGGGCGGGTAGGGGGTCAGCCCCAGCATTTT.

This chain joins TRBV19 and TRBJ1-2; D is possibly TRBD1 (5 bases). The CDR3 length is 15 residues. CDR1 and CDR2 (germline): LNHDA, SQIVND (reference sequence). Trimming cost V 1 base and J 6 bases, with 15 bases left between them. The CDR3 DNA reads TGTGCCAGTAGTATAGTGACAGATGCTACCCATGGCTACACCTTC. Protein product: CASSIVTDATHGYTF.

The CDR3 DNA is TGTGCCAGTAGGGACAGGGGTAGGAATGAGCAGTTCTTC. As protein: CASRDRGRNEQFF. The chain is built from TRBV19 and TRBJ2-1; 9 bases line up with TRBD1. V shed 6 bases and J 7 bases; nucleotides not matched to a gene: 4. The CDR3 contains 13 residues. Per the germline V gene, CDR1 is LNHDA and CDR2 is SQIVND (reference sequence).

This chain uses TRBV10-1 with TRBJ1-5; D perhaps matches TRBD1 (5 bases). V gave up 0 bases and J gave up 0 bases, with 24 bases separating them. Per germline, CDR1 WNHNN and CDR2 SYGVQD (reference sequence). This CDR3 region has 21 residues. The CDR3 nucleotides read TGCGCCAGCAGTGAGTCATTCTCGGGGGGACCCTTCAAGTATAGCAATCAGCCCCAGCATTTT. Protein product: CASSESFSGGPFKYSNQPQHF.

V is TRBV2 and J is TRBJ2-1, with 7 nucleotides matching TRBD2. With V trimmed by 3 bases and J by 4 bases, 3 bases remained unmatched. This CDR3 has 14 amino acids. Germline CDR1 SNHLY, CDR2 FYNNEI. CDR3 loop: CASSDSGGYNEQFF. CDR3 nucleotides: TGTGCCAGCAGTGACTCCGGGGGGTACAATGAGCAGTTCTTC.

The chain employs TRBV5-1 and TRBJ2-5, with 11 bases aligning to TRBD2. This CDR3 region has 16 residues. Germline CDR1 is SGHRS and CDR2 is YFSETQ. V shed 0 bases, J shed 2 bases, and the junction held 3 bases outside the gene matches. The CDR3 here is CASSLALAGGQETQYF. CDR3 coding DNA: TGCGCCAGCAGCTTGGCTCTAGCGGGGGGACAAGAGACCCAGTACTTC.

This rearrangement joins TRBV10-1 to TRBJ1-6; TRBD1 agrees at 9 bases. Germline CDR1 reads WNHNN; CDR2 reads SYGVQD (reference sequence). The CDR3 is 15 amino acids. J lost 6 bases, V lost 10 bases, and 10 bases had no gene match. The CDR3 nucleotides read TGCGCCACCTCGCCGGGACAGGGACGTAATTCACCCCTCCACTTT. Translated: CATSPGQGRNSPLHF.

The CDR3 protein is CSVLPAGKENYGYTF. The CDR3 DNA reads TGCAGCGTCCTTCCGGCAGGGAAGGAGAACTATGGCTACACCTTC. J is TRBJ1-2 and V is TRBV29-1, with a possible D match to TRBD1 (5 bases). V gave up 6 bases and J gave up 2 bases, with 19 bases separating them. Germline CDR1 reads SQVTM; CDR2 reads ANQGSEA. The CDR3 has 15 amino acids.

J is TRBJ1-1 and V is TRBV19, with a possible D match to TRBD1 (6 bases). V was cut by 3 bases and J by 5 bases, with 13 bases left in between. Germline lookup yields CDR1 LNHDA and CDR2 SQIVND (reference sequence). The CDR3 runs to 14 residues. The CDR3 reads CASSIQGSRTEAFF. CDR3 sequence (DNA): TGTGCCAGTAGTATCCAGGGGTCTCGGACTGAAGCTTTCTTT.

V gene TRBV28 combines with J gene TRBJ1-5; 9 bases map to TRBD1. This CDR3 has 15 amino acids. Germline V lookup: CDR1 MDHEN, CDR2 SYDVKM. J gave up 7 bases and V 7 bases, and 11 bases lay outside the gene matches. The CDR3 DNA sequence: TGTGCCAGCAACATGGGGGACAGGGAGTCACAGCCCCAGCATTTT. This gives the protein CASNMGDRESQPQHF.

The V gene is TRBV11-2, the J gene TRBJ2-7, with 11 bases matching TRBD1. The CDR3 has 13 amino acids. The trim removed 3 bases at V and 6 bases at J, leaving 1 base unmatched. From germline, CDR1 is SGHAT and CDR2 FQNNGV. This CDR3 reads CASSFGTGGEQYF. The CDR3 DNA sequence: TGTGCCAGCAGCTTCGGGACAGGGGGCGAGCAGTACTTC.

This sequence joins TRBV2 and TRBJ2-5, with TRBD1 matching over 8 bases. CDR1 is SNHLY and CDR2 is FYNNEI in the germline V gene. V trimming: 6 bases; J trimming: 2 bases; junction bases outside the gene matches: 8. The CDR3 runs 15 residues. CDR3 sequence reads: CASRDGTGRQETQYF. Written as DNA, the CDR3 is TGTGCCAGCAGAGACGGGACAGGCCGGCAAGAGACCCAGTACTTC.

The gene calls are TRBV7-3 and TRBJ2-5, with 13 bases lining up with TRBD2. Germline trimming cut 1 base from V and 5 bases from J; bases unmatched to any gene: 4. Germline CDR1 SGHTA, CDR2 FQGTGA. The CDR3 consists of 16 residues. CDR3: CASSLSGLAGVETQYF. CDR3 nucleotides: TGTGCCAGCAGCTTAAGTGGACTAGCGGGGGTGGAGACCCAGTACTTC.

The chain couples TRBV28 to TRBJ1-1; TRBD1 matches at 8 bases. The CDR3 length is 13 residues. Trimming at V came to 5 bases and at J to 7 bases, leaving 6 bases not matched to a gene. CDR1 and CDR2 from the germline V gene are MDHEN and SYDVKM. The CDR3 reads CASSPGGLDEAFF. The CDR3 DNA is TGTGCCAGCAGTCCAGGGGGCCTCGATGAAGCTTTCTTT.